The table lists the clone carrying this T cell receptor (beta chain) with a few counts. This specimen comes from a study of T cells in Graves' hyperthyroidism and ophthalmopathy. RNA transcripts gave rise to amplified TCR beta CDR3 regions. A first-round RT-PCR of the TCR CDR3 used the HTBI primer set. MiXCR, run by TCRdb on the multiplex PCR reads, gives a single entry per CDR3 protein. The profile shows about 540,000 distinct CDR3 sequences, roughly 50% of them singletons. The definition of stable Graves' hyperthyroidism was no ophthalmopathy progression within 18 months. The hyperthyroidism patients had all been newly diagnosed, and their disease duration was under 2 months. Their ages ranged from 18 to 65 years. This CDR3 region has 13 residues. Trimming removed 0 bases at V and 5 bases at J, with 5 bases between. CDR1 is ENHRY, CDR2 SYGVKD, per germline.

The chain joins TRBV10-3 to TRBJ2-1; D is unclear. Sequencing input: peripheral blood or thyroid tissue (not recorded which). This TCR came from a young woman with Graves' hyperthyroidism. CDR3 region: CAISESDNNEQFF. The CDR3 DNA reads TGTGCCATCAGTGAGTCCGACAACAATGAGCAGTTCTTC.